This TCR beta chain was sequenced during a study of CD8 T cells in Susac syndrome. A quantity of about 0.45 to 1 ug RNA underwent reverse transcription using random hexamers. The authors amplified TCR beta CDR3 across 54 Vbeta and 13 Jbeta using immunoSEQ multiplex PCR. Using its own MiXCR run on the immunoSEQ multiplex PCR reads, TCRdb lists one record per CDR3 protein. In the table there are 250,000 to 300,000 distinct CDR3 sequences, approximately 90% of which are singletons. Germline V CDR1 and CDR2: ENHRY, SYGVKD. J lost 2 bases, V lost 3 bases, and 8 bases had no gene match. The CDR3 spans 16 residues.

This receptor was identified in a human donor with multiple sclerosis. The rearrangement links TRBV10-3 to TRBJ2-5; 8 bases agree with TRBD1. The sample comprised CD8+ T cells from PBMCs. The CDR3 nucleotides are TGTGCCATCAGTGAACTCGGACAGGGCGGTCAAGAGACCCAGTACTTC. Its protein product is CAISELGQGGQETQYF.